This T cell receptor beta chain came from a study of T cell responses to AZD1222 COVID-19 vaccine. Study observations and caveats: The breadth and depth of Spike-specific TCRs increased once two AZD1222 doses had been given. Baseline seropositivity characterized only six AZD1222 recipients. A mostly white British donor set with more females was recruited, and clonal diversity was possibly underestimated.

The CDR3 is 17 residues long. Germline V CDR1 and CDR2: SGHTA, FQGNSA. V gave up 5 bases and J gave up 6 bases; unmatched junction bases: 16. This clone was observed once. Its antigen is as yet unknown. The data were produced by immunoSEQ multiplex PCR, yet TCRdb's version contains in-frame clones alone and is incomplete. The sample carries 100,000 or so clones, roughly 84% recorded once. The chain has TRBV7-2 and TRBJ2-3, with 8 bases fitting TRBD2. The sequencing used peripheral blood, collected on day 0 of AZD1222 vaccination. This receptor was identified in an adult in good health. The CDR3 region is CASSAIERAREGDTQYF. In DNA, the CDR3 is TGTGCCAGCAGCGCTATCGAGCGGGCCCGGGAGGGGGATACGCAGTATTTT.